This is a list of T cell receptor beta chains from one sample in a study of blood T cell repertoires in COVID-19. Sequenced by immunoSEQ multiplex PCR; TCRdb stores in-frame clones only, minus some. The sample shows some 50,000 clones, around 78% of them seen only once. Sequenced: peripheral blood. These receptors originate from a human donor in a cohort sampled during active COVID-19. Each CDR3 is given with its conserved first and last residue. D genes are given only for firm matches. Some rows have no size entry. The others give once, few or many, or a class for an expanded clone.

J,D,size,V,DNA,CDR3
TRBJ1-6,.,.,TRBV2,TGTGCCAGCAGTGATCAGGGGAATTCACCCCTCCACTTT,CASSDQGNSPLHF
TRBJ2-2,.,few,TRBV7-6,TGTGCCAGCAGCCCGCAGGGGTCGAACACCGGGGAGCTGTTTTTT,CASSPQGSNTGELFF
TRBJ1-5,.,.,TRBV15,TGTGCCACCAGCACCTCCGGACAGAGCAATCAGCCCCAGCATTTT,CATSTSGQSNQPQHF
TRBJ2-7,TRBD1,large,TRBV27,TGTGCCAGCGCCTTCCAGGGGGCTTACTACGAGCAGTACTTC,CASAFQGAYYEQYF
TRBJ1-5,.,.,TRBV10-3,TGTGCCATCAGTGAATTCCAGATGGGCAATCAGCCCCAGCATTTT,CAISEFQMGNQPQHF
TRBJ2-7,TRBD1,.,TRBV13,TGTGCCAGCAGCTTAGGCCTTAGGACAGGGGGCTACGAGCAGTACTTC,CASSLGLRTGGYEQYF
TRBJ2-7,.,.,TRBV7-8,TGTGCCAGCAGCTTAGACATTCGCTACGAGCAGTACTTC,CASSLDIRYEQYF
TRBJ2-7,.,.,TRBV6-5,TGTGCCAGCAGTCTGACCACCGGGTACGAGCAGTACTTC,CASSLTTGYEQYF
TRBJ1-5,TRBD1,.,TRBV20-1,TGCAGTGCTAGTTCCGTTTCGACAGGGGGCTATTATAGCAATCAGCCCCAGCATTTT,CSASSVSTGGYYSNQPQHF
TRBJ1-5,.,.,TRBV19,TGTGCCAGTACCCTAGAAAGGGGACATAGCAATCAGCCCCAGCATTTT,CASTLERGHSNQPQHF
TRBJ1-1,.,.,TRBV27,TGTGCCAGCACTCCCGGGGACACTGAAGCTTTCTTT,CASTPGDTEAFF